What follows is one TCR beta chain and its context. Its antigen remains unknown. The CDR3 extends over 17 amino acids. Germline V gives CDR1 MNHEY, CDR2 SMNVEV (reference sequence). Trimming removed 5 bases from V and 7 bases from J; junction bases left unmatched: 14. The data were taken from a study of PD-L1 blockade in urothelial cancer. Study summary: When patients started atezolizumab in the mid-2010s, it was given at 1,200 mg intravenously every 3 weeks. About nine tenths of the roughly 30 patients were men whose urothelial cancer was bladder-origin. General study findings and limits: Greater 3-week expansion of tumor-associated blood clones was recorded for durable-benefit patients.

Specified time point: peripheral blood 6 weeks after treatment start. Generated by immunoSEQ multiplex PCR, the TCRdb table keeps only in-frame clones and is missing some. The sample contains over 100,000 clones, roughly 90% of which appear only once. The chain employs TRBV27 and TRBJ1-4; 9 nucleotides agree with TRBD1. The sequencing here drew on PBMCs, taken around atezolizumab (anti-PD-L1) treatment. The origin of this receptor is a man in his 60s with urothelial cancer. The DNA of the CDR3 is TGTGCCAGCAGTGTAAAGTCGGCCGGACAGGGGAGTGAAAAACTGTTTTTT. Amino acids: CASSVKSAGQGSEKLFF.